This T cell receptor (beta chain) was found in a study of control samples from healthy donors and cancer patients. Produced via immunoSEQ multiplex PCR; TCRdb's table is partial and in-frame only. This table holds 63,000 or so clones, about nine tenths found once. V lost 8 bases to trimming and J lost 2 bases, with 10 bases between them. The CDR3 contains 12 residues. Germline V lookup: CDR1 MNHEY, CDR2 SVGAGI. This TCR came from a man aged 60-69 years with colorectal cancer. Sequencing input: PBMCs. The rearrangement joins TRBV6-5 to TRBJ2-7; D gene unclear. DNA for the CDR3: TGTGCCAGCCGCGCAGGCCCCTACGAGCAGTACTTC. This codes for CASRAGPYEQYF.